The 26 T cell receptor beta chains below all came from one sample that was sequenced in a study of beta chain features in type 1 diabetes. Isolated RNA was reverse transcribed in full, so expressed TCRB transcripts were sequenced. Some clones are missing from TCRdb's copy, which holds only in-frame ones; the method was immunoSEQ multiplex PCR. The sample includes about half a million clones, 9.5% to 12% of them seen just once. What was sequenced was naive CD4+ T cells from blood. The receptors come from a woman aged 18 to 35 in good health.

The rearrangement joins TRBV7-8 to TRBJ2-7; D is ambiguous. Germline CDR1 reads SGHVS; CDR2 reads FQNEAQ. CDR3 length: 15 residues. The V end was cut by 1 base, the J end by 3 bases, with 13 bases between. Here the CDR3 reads CASSLDTTDLYEQYV. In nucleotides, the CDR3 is TGTGCCAGCAGCTTAGATACAACGGACCTCTACGAGCAGTACGTC.

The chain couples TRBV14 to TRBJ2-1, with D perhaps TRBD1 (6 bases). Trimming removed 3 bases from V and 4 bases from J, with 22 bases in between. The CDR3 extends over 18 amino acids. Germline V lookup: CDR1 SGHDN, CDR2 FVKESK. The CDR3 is CASSHSDSIWGYYNEQFF. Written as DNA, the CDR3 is TGTGCCAGCAGCCACTCGGACAGCATCTGGGGGTATTACAATGAGCAGTTCTTC.

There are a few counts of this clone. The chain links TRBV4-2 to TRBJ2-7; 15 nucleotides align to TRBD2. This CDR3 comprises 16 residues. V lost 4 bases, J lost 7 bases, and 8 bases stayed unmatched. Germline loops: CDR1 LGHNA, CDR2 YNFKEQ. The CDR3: CASSPLGGLAGGEQYF. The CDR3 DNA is TGTGCCAGCAGCCCCTTAGGGGGACTAGCGGGAGGTGAGCAGTACTTC.

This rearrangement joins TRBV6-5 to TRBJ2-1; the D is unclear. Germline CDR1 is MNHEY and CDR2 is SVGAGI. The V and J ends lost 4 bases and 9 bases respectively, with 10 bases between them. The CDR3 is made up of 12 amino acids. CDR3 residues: CASSSRKFEQFF. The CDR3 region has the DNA TGTGCCAGCAGTTCCAGGAAGTTTGAGCAGTTCTTC.

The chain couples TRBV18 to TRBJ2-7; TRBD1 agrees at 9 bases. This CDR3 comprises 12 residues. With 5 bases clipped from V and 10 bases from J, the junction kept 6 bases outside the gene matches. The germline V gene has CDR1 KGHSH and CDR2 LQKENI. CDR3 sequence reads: CASSSRTGEQYV. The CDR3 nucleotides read TGTGCCAGCTCATCACGGACAGGGGAACAGTACGTC.

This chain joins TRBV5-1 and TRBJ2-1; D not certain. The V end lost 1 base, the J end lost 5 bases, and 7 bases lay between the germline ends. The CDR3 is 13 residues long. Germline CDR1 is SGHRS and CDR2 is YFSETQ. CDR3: CASSLQSHNEQFF. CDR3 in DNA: TGCGCCAGCAGCTTGCAGTCCCACAATGAGCAGTTCTTC.

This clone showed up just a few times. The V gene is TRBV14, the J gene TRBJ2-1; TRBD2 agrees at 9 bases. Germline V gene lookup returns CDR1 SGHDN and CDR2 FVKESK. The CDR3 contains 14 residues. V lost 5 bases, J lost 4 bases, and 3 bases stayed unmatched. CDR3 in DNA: TGTGCCAGCAGCACTCTAGCGGGGTACAATGAGCAGTTCTTC. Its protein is CASSTLAGYNEQFF.

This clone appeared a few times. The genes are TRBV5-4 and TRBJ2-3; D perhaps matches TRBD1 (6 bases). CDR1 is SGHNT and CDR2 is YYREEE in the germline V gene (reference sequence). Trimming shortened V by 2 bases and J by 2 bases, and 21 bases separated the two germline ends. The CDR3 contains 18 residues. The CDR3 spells CASSFSLGAELNTDTQYF. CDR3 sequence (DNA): TGTGCCAGCAGCTTTTCCCTGGGGGCGGAGTTGAACACAGATACGCAGTATTTT.

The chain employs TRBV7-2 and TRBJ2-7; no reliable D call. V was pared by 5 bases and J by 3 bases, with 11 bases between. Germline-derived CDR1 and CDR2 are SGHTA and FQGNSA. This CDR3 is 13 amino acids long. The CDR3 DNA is TGTGCCAGCAGCGCCAGAGCCAACTACGAGCAGTACGTC. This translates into CASSARANYEQYV.

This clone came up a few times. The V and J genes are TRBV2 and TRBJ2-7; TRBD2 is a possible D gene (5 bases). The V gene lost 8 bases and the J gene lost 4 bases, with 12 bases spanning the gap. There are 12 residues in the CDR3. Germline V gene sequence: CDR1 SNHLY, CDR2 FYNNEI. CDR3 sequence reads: CASSGEPYEQYV. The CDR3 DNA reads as TGTGCCAGCTCTGGGGAGCCGTACGAGCAGTACGTC.

CDR3 DNA sequence: TGTGCCAGCAGCTCCCGAGACAGGGGAAGTTACAATGAGCAGTTCTTC. Residues: CASSSRDRGSYNEQFF. The rearrangement uses TRBV27 and TRBJ2-1, with TRBD1 matching over 8 bases. CDR3 length: 16 residues. V trimming: 6 bases; J trimming: 4 bases; junction bases outside the gene matches: 11. Germline CDR1 MNHEY, CDR2 SMNVEV (reference sequence).

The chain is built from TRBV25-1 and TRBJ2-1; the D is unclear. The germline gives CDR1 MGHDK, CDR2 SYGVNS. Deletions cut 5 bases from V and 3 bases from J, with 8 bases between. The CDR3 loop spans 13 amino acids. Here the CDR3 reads CASSSDNYNEQFF. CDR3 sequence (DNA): TGTGCCAGCAGTTCCGATAACTACAATGAGCAGTTCTTC.

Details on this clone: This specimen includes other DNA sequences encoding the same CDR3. The CDR3 DNA sequence: TGCAGCGTTGGTGGCACCTACGAGCAGTACTTC. This codes for CSVGGTYEQYF. The rearrangement uses TRBV29-1 and TRBJ2-7; D uncertain. CDR1 SQVTM and CDR2 ANQGSEA come from the germline V gene. The CDR3 is 11 amino acids. The V gene lost 4 bases and the J gene lost 2 bases, with 6 bases spanning the gap.

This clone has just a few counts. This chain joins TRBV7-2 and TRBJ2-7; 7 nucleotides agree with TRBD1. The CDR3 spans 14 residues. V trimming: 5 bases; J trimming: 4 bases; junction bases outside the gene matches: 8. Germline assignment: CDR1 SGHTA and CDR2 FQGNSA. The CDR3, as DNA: TGTGCCAGCAGCGTCAGAGGGGGCGCTTACGAGCAGTACTTC. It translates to CASSVRGGAYEQYF.

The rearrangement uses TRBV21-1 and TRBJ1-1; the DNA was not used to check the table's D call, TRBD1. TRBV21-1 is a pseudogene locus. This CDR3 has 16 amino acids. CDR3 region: CASSTSGDRSNTEAFF. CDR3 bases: TGTGCCAGCAGCACCTCCGGTGACAGATCGAACACTGAAGCTTTCTTT.

CDR3 loop: CASSLISGSPTGELFF. In DNA, the CDR3 is TGTGCCAGCAGCTTAATTAGCGGGAGTCCCACCGGGGAGCTGTTTTTT. The rearrangement joins TRBV7-3 to TRBJ2-2, with TRBD2 matching 9 bases. The CDR3 has 16 residues. Germline loops: CDR1 SGHTA, CDR2 FQGTGA. Trimming cost V 1 base and J 4 bases; bases outside gene matches: 4.

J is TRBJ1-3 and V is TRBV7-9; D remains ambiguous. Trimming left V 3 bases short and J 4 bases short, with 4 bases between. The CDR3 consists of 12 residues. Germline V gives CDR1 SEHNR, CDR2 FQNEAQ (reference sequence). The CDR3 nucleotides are TGTGCCAGCAGCTTTCCCGGAAACACCATATATTTT. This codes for CASSFPGNTIYF.

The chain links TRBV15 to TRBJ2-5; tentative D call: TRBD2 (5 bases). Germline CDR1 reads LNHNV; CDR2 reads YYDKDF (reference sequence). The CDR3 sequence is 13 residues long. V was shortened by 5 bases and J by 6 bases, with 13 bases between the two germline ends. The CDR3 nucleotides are TGTGCCACCAGCGCCTCCTGGGAGCAGACCCAGTACTTC. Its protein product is CATSASWEQTQYF.

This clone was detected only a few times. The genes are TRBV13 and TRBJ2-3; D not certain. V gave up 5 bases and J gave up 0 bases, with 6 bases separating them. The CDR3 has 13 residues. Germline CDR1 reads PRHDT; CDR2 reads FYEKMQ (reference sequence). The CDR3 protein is CASSLGSTDTQYF. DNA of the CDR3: TGTGCCAGCAGCCTGGGCAGCACAGATACGCAGTATTTT.

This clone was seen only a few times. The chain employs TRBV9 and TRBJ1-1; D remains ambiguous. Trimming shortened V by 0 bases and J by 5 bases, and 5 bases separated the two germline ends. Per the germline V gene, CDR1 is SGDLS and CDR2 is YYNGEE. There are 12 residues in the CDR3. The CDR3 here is CASSVGVTEAFF. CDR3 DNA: TGTGCCAGCAGCGTAGGGGTTACTGAAGCTTTCTTT.

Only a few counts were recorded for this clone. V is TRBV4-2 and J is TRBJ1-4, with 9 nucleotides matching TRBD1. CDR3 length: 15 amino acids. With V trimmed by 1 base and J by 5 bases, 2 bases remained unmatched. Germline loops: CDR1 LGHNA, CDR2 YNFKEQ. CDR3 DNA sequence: TGTGCCAGCAGCCAAGTGGGGACAGGGAATGAAAAACTGTTTTTT. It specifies CASSQVGTGNEKLFF.

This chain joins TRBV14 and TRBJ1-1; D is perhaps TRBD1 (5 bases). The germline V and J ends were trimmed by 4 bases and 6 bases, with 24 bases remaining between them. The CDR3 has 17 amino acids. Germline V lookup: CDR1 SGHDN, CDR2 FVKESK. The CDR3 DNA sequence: TGTGCCAGCAGCCCCCAGGGAGGGAGCGACACGTCCCCTGAAGCTTTCTTT. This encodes CASSPQGGSDTSPEAFF.

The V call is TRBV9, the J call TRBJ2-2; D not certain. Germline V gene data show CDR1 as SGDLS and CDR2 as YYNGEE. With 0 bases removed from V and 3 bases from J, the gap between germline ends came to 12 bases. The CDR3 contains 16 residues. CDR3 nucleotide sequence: TGTGCCAGCAGCGTAGATGTGGGGATTGACACCGGGGAGCTGTTTTTT. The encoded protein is CASSVDVGIDTGELFF.

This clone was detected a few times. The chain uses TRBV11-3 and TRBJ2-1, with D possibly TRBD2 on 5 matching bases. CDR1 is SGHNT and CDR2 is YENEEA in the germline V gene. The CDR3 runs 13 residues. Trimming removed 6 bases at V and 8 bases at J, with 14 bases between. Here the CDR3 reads CASSPPWRHEQFF. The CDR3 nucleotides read TGTGCCAGCAGTCCCCCTTGGAGGCATGAGCAGTTCTTC.

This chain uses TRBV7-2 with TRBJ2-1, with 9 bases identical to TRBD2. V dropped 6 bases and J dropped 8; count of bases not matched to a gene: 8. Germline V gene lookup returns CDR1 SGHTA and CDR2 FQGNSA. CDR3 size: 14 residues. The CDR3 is CASRAGGPLDEQFF. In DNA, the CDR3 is TGTGCCAGCAGGGCGGGAGGGCCGCTCGATGAGCAGTTCTTC. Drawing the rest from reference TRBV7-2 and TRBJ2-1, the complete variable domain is GAGVSQSPSNKVTEKGKDVELRCDPISGHTALYWYRQSLGQGLEFLIYFQGNSAPDKSGLPSDRFSAERTGGSVSTLTIQRTQQEDSAVYLCASRAGGPLDEQFFGPGTRLTVL.

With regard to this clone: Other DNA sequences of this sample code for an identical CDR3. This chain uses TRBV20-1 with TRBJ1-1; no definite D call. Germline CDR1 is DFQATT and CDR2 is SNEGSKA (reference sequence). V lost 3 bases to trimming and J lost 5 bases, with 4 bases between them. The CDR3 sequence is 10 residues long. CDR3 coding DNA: TGCAGTGCTAGGCGGACTGAAGCTTTCTTT. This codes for CSARRTEAFF.